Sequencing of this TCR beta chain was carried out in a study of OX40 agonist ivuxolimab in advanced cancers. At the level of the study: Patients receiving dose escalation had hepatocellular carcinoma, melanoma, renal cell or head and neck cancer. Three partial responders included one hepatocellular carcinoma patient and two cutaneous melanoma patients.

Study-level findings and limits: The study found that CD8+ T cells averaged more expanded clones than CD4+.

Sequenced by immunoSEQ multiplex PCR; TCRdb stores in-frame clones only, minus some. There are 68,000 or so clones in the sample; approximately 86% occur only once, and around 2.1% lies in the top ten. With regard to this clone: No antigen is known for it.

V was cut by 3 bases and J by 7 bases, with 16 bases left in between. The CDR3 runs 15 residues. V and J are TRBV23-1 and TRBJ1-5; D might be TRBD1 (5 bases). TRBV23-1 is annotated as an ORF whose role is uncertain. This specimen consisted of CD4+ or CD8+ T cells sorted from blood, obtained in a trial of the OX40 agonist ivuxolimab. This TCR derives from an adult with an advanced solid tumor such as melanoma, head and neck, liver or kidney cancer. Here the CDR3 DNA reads TGCGCCAGCAGTCACGAAGGCGGGGCAGAACAGCCCCAGCATTTT. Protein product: CASSHEGGAEQPQHF.